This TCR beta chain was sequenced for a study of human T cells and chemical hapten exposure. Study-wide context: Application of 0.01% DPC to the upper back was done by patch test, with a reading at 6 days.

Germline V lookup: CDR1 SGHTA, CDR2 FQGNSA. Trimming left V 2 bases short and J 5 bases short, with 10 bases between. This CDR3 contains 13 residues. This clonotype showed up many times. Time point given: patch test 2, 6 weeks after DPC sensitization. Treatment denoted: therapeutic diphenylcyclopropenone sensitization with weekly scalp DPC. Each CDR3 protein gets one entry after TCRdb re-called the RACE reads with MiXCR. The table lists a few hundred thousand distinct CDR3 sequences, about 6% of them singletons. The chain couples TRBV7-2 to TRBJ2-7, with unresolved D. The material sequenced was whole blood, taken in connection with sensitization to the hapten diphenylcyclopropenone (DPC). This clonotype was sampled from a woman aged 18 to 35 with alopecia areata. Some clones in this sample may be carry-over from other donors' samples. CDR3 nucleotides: TGTGCCAGCAGCTTACCCCCGGCTGACGAGCAGTACTTC. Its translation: CASSLPPADEQYF.